The rows below give T cell receptor beta chains drawn from one sample of a study of cytomegalovirus exposure and HLA in healthy donors. Libraries were prepared by immunoSEQ multiplex PCR; TCRdb keeps only in-frame clonotypes and omits some of them. This table holds about 130,000 clones, more than 80% found once. Sequenced sample: PBMCs. The receptor set was obtained from a woman aged 35 to 49 in good health and CMV-seropositive. CDR3s include the opening cysteine and the closing phenylalanine or tryptophan. Fields, in order: D gene, J gene, V gene, clone size, CDR3 protein, CDR3 DNA. A D gene is named only where the DNA matches it firmly. Only some rows state a clone size, as once, few, many or a class for expanded clones.

D gene: TRBD1
J gene: TRBJ1-2
V gene: TRBV28
clone size: .
CDR3 protein: CASILRQGSVGYTF
CDR3 DNA: TGTGCCAGCATCTTAAGACAGGGATCCGTGGGCTACACCTTC

D gene: TRBD1
J gene: TRBJ2-4
V gene: TRBV5-5
clone size: .
CDR3 protein: CASSLRDRGYEDIQYF
CDR3 DNA: TGTGCCAGCAGCCTCCGGGACAGGGGGTATGAAGACATTCAGTACTTC

D gene: TRBD1
J gene: TRBJ2-5
V gene: TRBV11-1
clone size: .
CDR3 protein: CASSLTNLYTGGSRETQYF
CDR3 DNA: TGTGCCAGCAGCTTAACCAATCTTTATACAGGGGGAAGCCGGGAGACCCAGTACTTC

D gene: .
J gene: TRBJ1-1
V gene: TRBV5-1
clone size: few
CDR3 protein: CASSLTDREAFF
CDR3 DNA: TGCGCCAGCAGCTTGACTGACAGGGAAGCTTTCTTT

D gene: TRBD2
J gene: TRBJ2-5
V gene: TRBV11-1
clone size: once
CDR3 protein: CASSLTSGGSWETQYF
CDR3 DNA: TGTGCCAGCAGCTTGACTAGCGGGGGATCTTGGGAGACCCAGTACTTC

D gene: TRBD1
J gene: TRBJ1-1
V gene: TRBV11-2
clone size: .
CDR3 protein: CASSAQGRYPEAFF
CDR3 DNA: TGTGCCAGCAGCGCACAGGGGAGGTACCCTGAAGCTTTCTTT

D gene: .
J gene: TRBJ2-3
V gene: TRBV5-4
clone size: .
CDR3 protein: CASSLGPPVGDTQYF
CDR3 DNA: TGTGCCAGCAGCTTGGGCCCACCGGTCGGGGATACGCAGTATTTT

D gene: TRBD1
J gene: TRBJ1-3
V gene: TRBV9
clone size: .
CDR3 protein: CASSAGTGAGNTIYF
CDR3 DNA: TGTGCCAGCAGCGCAGGGACAGGGGCAGGAAACACCATATATTTT

D gene: .
J gene: TRBJ1-1
V gene: TRBV7-9
clone size: .
CDR3 protein: CASSSSWGGEAFF
CDR3 DNA: TGTGCCAGCAGCTCCTCTTGGGGAGGGGAAGCTTTCTTT

D gene: TRBD2
J gene: TRBJ2-1
V gene: TRBV11-1
clone size: .
CDR3 protein: CASSLGGPNEQFF
CDR3 DNA: TGTGCCAGCAGCTTGGGAGGGCCCAATGAGCAGTTCTTC

D gene: TRBD2
J gene: TRBJ2-1
V gene: TRBV2
clone size: once
CDR3 protein: CASSASGALFF
CDR3 DNA: TGTGCCAGCAGCGCTAGCGGGGCCCTGTTCTTC

D gene: TRBD2
J gene: TRBJ2-1
V gene: TRBV19
clone size: .
CDR3 protein: CASSRAGGLDNEQFF
CDR3 DNA: TGTGCCAGTAGTAGGGCGGGAGGGTTGGACAATGAGCAGTTCTTC

D gene: TRBD1
J gene: TRBJ1-2
V gene: TRBV27
clone size: .
CDR3 protein: CASSFRQGHYGYTF
CDR3 DNA: TGTGCCAGCAGTTTCAGACAGGGACACTATGGCTACACCTTC

D gene: TRBD2
J gene: TRBJ2-5
V gene: TRBV6-5
clone size: .
CDR3 protein: CASSYSGSSKETQYF
CDR3 DNA: TGTGCCAGCAGTTATAGCGGGAGTTCCAAAGAGACCCAGTACTTC

D gene: TRBD2
J gene: TRBJ2-3
V gene: TRBV5-4
clone size: .
CDR3 protein: CASSLRTSGGRDTQYF
CDR3 DNA: TGTGCCAGCAGCTTGAGAACTAGCGGGGGTAGGGATACGCAGTATTTT

D gene: .
J gene: TRBJ2-1
V gene: TRBV5-1
clone size: .
CDR3 protein: CASSPGGLAEINEQFF
CDR3 DNA: TGCGCCAGCAGCCCAGGCGGGCTCGCCGAAATAAATGAGCAGTTCTTC

D gene: TRBD1
J gene: TRBJ2-7
V gene: TRBV14
clone size: .
CDR3 protein: CASSQDWVTGGSYEQYF
CDR3 DNA: TGTGCCAGCAGCCAAGATTGGGTGACAGGGGGGTCCTACGAGCAGTACTTC

D gene: .
J gene: TRBJ2-7
V gene: TRBV29-1
clone size: few
CDR3 protein: CSVKGVLAYEQYF
CDR3 DNA: TGCAGCGTAAAGGGGGTTTTAGCCTACGAGCAGTACTTC

D gene: TRBD1
J gene: TRBJ2-7
V gene: TRBV25-1
clone size: .
CDR3 protein: CASSGRTGASYEQYF
CDR3 DNA: TGTGCCAGCAGTGGCCGGACAGGGGCGAGCTACGAGCAGTACTTC

D gene: TRBD1
J gene: TRBJ1-5
V gene: TRBV5-5
clone size: once
CDR3 protein: CASSFYRGLKDQPQHF
CDR3 DNA: TGTGCCAGCAGCTTCTACAGGGGGCTGAAGGATCAGCCCCAGCATTTT

D gene: TRBD2
J gene: TRBJ2-2
V gene: TRBV5-1
clone size: once
CDR3 protein: CASSLEVAGGITGELFF
CDR3 DNA: TGCGCCAGCAGCTTGGAAGTGGCGGGGGGGATCACCGGGGAGCTGTTTTTT

D gene: .
J gene: TRBJ2-1
V gene: TRBV21-1
clone size: .
CDR3 protein: CASSKGIPSYNEQFF
CDR3 DNA: TGTGCCAGCAGCAAAGGTATCCCTAGTTACAATGAGCAGTTCTTC

D gene: TRBD1
J gene: TRBJ2-5
V gene: TRBV9
clone size: .
CDR3 protein: CASSVGDRDKETQYF
CDR3 DNA: TGTGCCAGCAGCGTAGGGGACAGGGATAAAGAGACCCAGTACTTC

D gene: TRBD2
J gene: TRBJ2-5
V gene: TRBV2
clone size: .
CDR3 protein: CASTPSGRQPQYF
CDR3 DNA: TGTGCCAGCACTCCTAGCGGGAGACAACCCCAGTACTTC

D gene: TRBD2
J gene: TRBJ2-3
V gene: TRBV6-1
clone size: .
CDR3 protein: CASSVPRGLAGEDTQYF
CDR3 DNA: TGTGCCAGCAGTGTCCCGCGGGGACTAGCGGGAGAGGATACGCAGTATTTT

D gene: .
J gene: TRBJ2-7
V gene: TRBV5-8
clone size: .
CDR3 protein: CASSLAVEQYF
CDR3 DNA: TGTGCCAGCAGCCTGGCGGTAGAGCAGTACTTC

D gene: .
J gene: TRBJ2-5
V gene: TRBV2
clone size: .
CDR3 protein: CASSGYGETQYF
CDR3 DNA: TGTGCCAGCAGTGGGTACGGGGAGACCCAGTACTTC

D gene: TRBD2
J gene: TRBJ2-3
V gene: TRBV5-4
clone size: .
CDR3 protein: CASSSLAGGLTDTQYF
CDR3 DNA: TGTGCCAGCAGCTCACTAGCGGGAGGGCTCACAGATACGCAGTATTTT

D gene: .
J gene: TRBJ1-2
V gene: TRBV19
clone size: .
CDR3 protein: CASSIGLLSLNYGYTF
CDR3 DNA: TGTGCCAGTAGTATAGGGCTCCTGTCGCTTAACTATGGCTACACCTTC

D gene: .
J gene: TRBJ2-1
V gene: TRBV9
clone size: .
CDR3 protein: CASSPATRGRDEQFF
CDR3 DNA: TGTGCCAGCAGCCCAGCAACCAGGGGCCGGGATGAGCAGTTCTTC

D gene: .
J gene: TRBJ2-3
V gene: TRBV7-3
clone size: .
CDR3 protein: CASSPVASSTDTQYF
CDR3 DNA: TGTGCCAGCAGCCCTGTAGCGTCTAGCACAGATACGCAGTATTTT

D gene: .
J gene: TRBJ1-3
V gene: TRBV6-1
clone size: .
CDR3 protein: CASSSLSSGNTIYF
CDR3 DNA: TGTGCCAGCAGTTCTCTTAGCTCTGGAAACACCATATATTTT

D gene: TRBD2
J gene: TRBJ2-7
V gene: TRBV5-1
clone size: .
CDR3 protein: CASSLGPAGGGEQYF
CDR3 DNA: TGCGCCAGCAGCTTGGGGCCTGCGGGGGGAGGAGAGCAGTACTTC

D gene: .
J gene: TRBJ2-7
V gene: TRBV27
clone size: .
CDR3 protein: CASSRTRQTYEQYF
CDR3 DNA: TGTGCCAGCAGCAGGACCAGACAGACCTACGAGCAGTACTTC

D gene: TRBD1
J gene: TRBJ1-5
V gene: TRBV15
clone size: .
CDR3 protein: CATSRGQGADNQPQHF
CDR3 DNA: TGTGCCACCAGCAGAGGACAGGGGGCAGACAATCAGCCCCAGCATTTT

D gene: TRBD1
J gene: TRBJ2-7
V gene: TRBV7-9
clone size: .
CDR3 protein: CASSNNPTGRYEQYF
CDR3 DNA: TGTGCCAGCAGCAACAACCCGACAGGGCGATACGAGCAGTACTTC

D gene: .
J gene: TRBJ1-5
V gene: TRBV28
clone size: .
CDR3 protein: CASSPRGGLGSNQPQHF
CDR3 DNA: TGTGCCAGCAGTCCTCGGGGGGGGCTGGGGAGCAATCAGCCCCAGCATTTT

D gene: TRBD1
J gene: TRBJ2-7
V gene: TRBV28
clone size: .
CDR3 protein: CASSSIRGTGQPYEQYF
CDR3 DNA: TGTGCCAGCAGCTCCATCCGAGGGACAGGGCAACCCTACGAGCAGTACTTC

D gene: .
J gene: TRBJ1-6
V gene: TRBV6-4
clone size: .
CDR3 protein: CASSEIRSPLHF
CDR3 DNA: TGTGCCAGCAGTGAAATCAGGTCACCCCTCCACTTT

D gene: TRBD1
J gene: TRBJ2-7
V gene: TRBV6-5
clone size: few
CDR3 protein: CASRLGTVSSYEQYF
CDR3 DNA: TGTGCCAGCAGGCTCGGGACAGTTAGCTCCTACGAGCAGTACTTC

D gene: .
J gene: TRBJ1-3
V gene: TRBV27
clone size: .
CDR3 protein: CASSLSLGNTIYF
CDR3 DNA: TGTGCCAGCAGTTTATCCTTGGGCAACACCATATATTTT

D gene: .
J gene: TRBJ2-3
V gene: TRBV11-1
clone size: .
CDR3 protein: CASSSYVLTQYF
CDR3 DNA: TGTGCCAGCAGCTCGTACGTGCTAACGCAGTATTTT

D gene: .
J gene: TRBJ2-5
V gene: TRBV5-1
clone size: .
CDR3 protein: CASSLVGGQETQYF
CDR3 DNA: TGCGCCAGCAGCTTGGTTGGGGGGCAAGAGACCCAGTACTTC

D gene: .
J gene: TRBJ2-7
V gene: TRBV19
clone size: .
CDR3 protein: CASSIAGSTYEQYF
CDR3 DNA: TGTGCCAGTAGTATCGCCGGGAGCACCTACGAGCAGTACTTC

D gene: .
J gene: TRBJ2-3
V gene: TRBV5-1
clone size: .
CDR3 protein: CASSLLPDTQYF
CDR3 DNA: TGCGCCAGCAGCTTGCTTCCAGATACGCAGTATTTT

D gene: .
J gene: TRBJ1-1
V gene: TRBV11-2
clone size: few
CDR3 protein: CASSLDGTWDTTMNTEAFF
CDR3 DNA: TGTGCCAGCAGCTTAGATGGTACTTGGGACACAACCATGAACACTGAAGCTTTCTTT

D gene: .
J gene: TRBJ1-1
V gene: TRBV7-2
clone size: .
CDR3 protein: CASSPGWVNTEAFF
CDR3 DNA: TGTGCCAGCAGCCCGGGATGGGTGAACACTGAAGCTTTCTTT